This T cell receptor (beta chain) was recovered during a study of T cell repertoires in cytomegalovirus infection. Study-wide context: Researchers turned to recently identified HLA-C-restricted CMV epitopes as well as well-studied HLA-B-restricted ones. General study points: Across the ex vivo response, the dominant clonotypes were HLA-C-restricted CMV-specific TCR beta clonotypes.

Between the trimmed V and J ends, which lost 5 bases and 0 bases, there was a span of 10 bases. The germline V gene encodes CDR1 SGHVS and CDR2 FNYEAQ. The CDR3 sequence is 14 residues long. Each CDR3 protein gets one entry after TCRdb re-called the reads with MiXCR. The sample carries around 430,000 distinct CDR3 sequences, roughly 46% recorded once. In regard to this clonotype: Its specificity is unknown.

This sample comprised cultured PBMCs, obtained from culture after CMV antigen stimulation. This TCR was sampled from a human donor in good health (CMV status not recorded). Some clones in this sample may be carry-over from other donors' samples. The chain combines TRBV7-6 with TRBJ1-1; D is unresolved. The DNA of the CDR3 is TGTGCCAGCAGCCCCACCCGAATGAACACTGAAGCTTTCTTT. The encoded protein is CASSPTRMNTEAFF.